This TCR beta chain was sequenced during a study of T cell clonotyping in hematopoietic cell transplantation. There are 18 residues in the CDR3. Trimming took 0 bases from V and 1 from J; bases not matched to a gene: 7. Germline-derived CDR1 and CDR2 are SGDLS and YYNGEE. TCRdb's table, derived via immunoSEQ multiplex PCR, lists solely in-frame clones and lacks some. The profile shows 17,000 or so clones, around nine tenths of them singletons. The table lists this clone with a few counts. Its target is unknown. The study's findings and limits: CD4 and CD8 repertoire contributions could not be separated without sorting. Recipient TCR diversity dropped after transplant; expanded clonotypes rose from day 30 to 180. Few recipient clonotypes overlapped donors; over 95% were de novo at given depth. Graft donor and pretransplant recipient Inverse Simpson Index values predicted broader posttransplant TCR diversity.

Material: peripheral blood mononuclear cells. The chain couples TRBV9 to TRBJ2-5; 12 nucleotides agree with TRBD2. This clonotype was sampled from a man aged 40-55 years in good health. Some clones in this sample may be carry-over from other donors' samples. CDR3 residues: CASSVDRGTSGCQETQYF. The CDR3 coding sequence is TGTGCCAGCAGCGTAGATCGGGGGACTAGCGGGTGCCAAGAGACCCAGTACTTC.